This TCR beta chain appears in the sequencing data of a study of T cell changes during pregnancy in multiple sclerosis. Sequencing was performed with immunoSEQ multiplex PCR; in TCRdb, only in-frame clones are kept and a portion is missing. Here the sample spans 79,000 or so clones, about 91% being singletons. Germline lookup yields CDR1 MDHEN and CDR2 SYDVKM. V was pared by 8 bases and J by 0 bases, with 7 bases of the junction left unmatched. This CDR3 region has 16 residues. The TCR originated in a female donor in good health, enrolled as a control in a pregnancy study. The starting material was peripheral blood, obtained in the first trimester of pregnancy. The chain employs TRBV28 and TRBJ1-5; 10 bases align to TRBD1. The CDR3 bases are TGTGCCAGCGGGGACAGGGGCCAATATAGCAATCAGCCCCAGCATTTT. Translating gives CASGDRGQYSNQPQHF.